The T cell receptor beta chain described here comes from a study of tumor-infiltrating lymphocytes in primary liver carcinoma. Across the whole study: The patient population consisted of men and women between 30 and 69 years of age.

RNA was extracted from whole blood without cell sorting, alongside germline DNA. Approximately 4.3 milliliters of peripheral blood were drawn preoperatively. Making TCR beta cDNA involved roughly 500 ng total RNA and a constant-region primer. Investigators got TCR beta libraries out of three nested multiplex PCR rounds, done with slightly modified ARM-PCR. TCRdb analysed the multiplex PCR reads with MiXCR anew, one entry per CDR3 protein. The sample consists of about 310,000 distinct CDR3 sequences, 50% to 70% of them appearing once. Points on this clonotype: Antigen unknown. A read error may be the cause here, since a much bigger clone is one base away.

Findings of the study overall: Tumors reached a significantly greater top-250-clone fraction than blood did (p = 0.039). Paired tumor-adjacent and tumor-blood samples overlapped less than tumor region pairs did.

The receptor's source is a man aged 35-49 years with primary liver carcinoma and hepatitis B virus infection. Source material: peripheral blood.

CDR3 protein: CSVDGREGLHADTQYF. CDR3 DNA: TGCAGCGTTGATGGTCGGGAGGGCCTCCATGCAGATACGCAGTATTTT. This chain connects TRBV29-1 to TRBJ2-3; TRBD2 matches at 8 bases. In germline, CDR1 is SQVTM, CDR2 ANQGSEA. This CDR3 spans 16 amino acids. The J segment lost 4 bases and the V segment lost 3 bases, leaving 12 bases of the junction unmatched.